This TCR beta chain originates from a study of regulatory T cells in long-lasting Graves disease. Both iRepertoire HTBI primers and Arm-PCR of CDR3 regions were used to build the TCR beta libraries. Each CDR3 protein gets one entry after TCRdb re-called the multiplex PCR reads with MiXCR. This sample carries about 620,000 distinct CDR3 sequences, approximately 15% of them seen once, and the ten largest clones take approximately 20%. The germline V gene has CDR1 MNHEY and CDR2 SVGEGT. This CDR3 is built from 15 residues. V lost 2 bases to trimming and J lost 7 bases; unmatched junction nucleotides: 6. General study results and limits: Persistent disease showed a preference for TRBV28, TRBJ1-2 and TRBJ2-5. Possibly, too few samples lowered accuracy.

Time point described: newly diagnosed GD, antithyroid drugs for less than 3 months. RNA isolated from PBMCs was used to make the TCR library. There are many counts of this clonotype. Its matching antigen is unknown. The same sample was also studied in work on T cells in Graves' hyperthyroidism and ophthalmopathy.

The TCR comes from a young woman with Graves disease. This rearrangement joins TRBV6-2 or TRBV6-3 to TRBJ2-1, with 9 bases identical to TRBD2. This material consisted of peripheral blood mononuclear cells (PBMCs), taken at new diagnosis, from a patient treated with antithyroid drugs. The DNA of the CDR3 is TGTGCCAGCAGTTACCAGGGTAGCGGGAGAAATGAGCAGTTCTTC. It specifies CASSYQGSGRNEQFF.